Listed below are T cell receptor beta chains from one sample, sequenced in a study of T-cell reconstitution after alpha-beta-depleted transplantation in children. TCRdb re-called the PCR reads with MiXCR, one entry per CDR3 protein. Among 700,000 to 850,000 distinct CDR3 sequences, approximately 15% were seen once, and the ten largest hold just under 5%. Sequencing used PBMCs, mostly from graft donor cells, obtained 360 days after TCRalphabeta/CD19-depleted stem cell transplant. The source is a male patient aged 10 to 17 who had a stem cell transplant for acute lymphoblastic leukemia, so the T cells may come from the graft donor. Both conserved end residues are part of each CDR3. The D gene is left open where the match is weak. Clone sizes are given selectively: once, few, many, or a class where the clone is expanded.

V gene	clone size	D gene	J gene	CDR3 DNA	CDR3 protein
TRBV6-2/TRBV6-3	NA	TRBD2	TRBJ2-7	TGTGCCAGCAGCAACCTAGCGGGCTACGAGCAGTACTTC	CASSNLAGYEQYF
TRBV18	NA	NA	TRBJ2-4	TGTGCCAGCTCACCAAAGGGGATCACAGCGGGCTTAGCCAAAAACATTCAGTACTTC	CASSPKGITAGLAKNIQYF
TRBV6-1	few	TRBD1	TRBJ1-3	TGTGCCAGCAGGAACCGGGGACAGATGGCTGGAAACACCATATATTTT	CASRNRGQMAGNTIYF
TRBV11-1	few	NA	TRBJ2-1	NA	CASSLAHSVLGLAGLNEQFF
TRBV19	few	NA	TRBJ2-7	TGTGCCAGTAGTATAGATATGCACGGGCAGGGAACCTACGAGCAGTACTTC	CASSIDMHGQGTYEQYF
TRBV18	NA	TRBD2	TRBJ2-2	TGTGCCAGCTCACCAGGACTAGCCGGGGAGCTGTTTTTT	CASSPGLAGELFF
TRBV5-1	NA	NA	TRBJ2-3	TGCGCCAGCAGCCTACTACAAAAAGATACGCAGTATTTT	CASSLLQKDTQYF
TRBV5-4	many	TRBD2	TRBJ2-3	TGTGCCAGCAGCTTGATAGCGGGAGAGGGCACAGATACGCAGTATTTT	CASSLIAGEGTDTQYF
TRBV9	many	NA	TRBJ2-7	TGTGCCAGCAGCGTAGTACCAACGGGGGCCTACGAGCAGTACTTC	CASSVVPTGAYEQYF
TRBV2	NA	NA	TRBJ1-2	TGTGCCTTCCTACTAACAGGGACCCCCTATGGCTACACCTTC	CAFLLTGTPYGYTF
TRBV18	few	NA	TRBJ1-6	TGTGCCAGCTCACCACCTAGCTCACCCCTCCACTTT	CASSPPSSPLHF
TRBV25-1	NA	TRBD2	TRBJ2-3	TGTGCCAGCAGTGAATTCGCAAGAGGGAGGGCCCCTTTCGATACGCAGTATTTT	CASSEFARGRAPFDTQYF
TRBV29-1	NA	TRBD1	TRBJ1-1	TGCAGCGTTGACGACAGGGGCCGGGGGAACACTGAAGCTTTCTTT	CSVDDRGRGNTEAFF
TRBV15	many	NA	TRBJ2-5	TGTGCCACCAGCAGAGATAAGGAAGGGGGGATAGGAGAGACCCAGTACTTC	CATSRDKEGGIGETQYF
TRBV6-2/TRBV6-3	NA	TRBD2	TRBJ2-1	TGTGCCAGCAGTTCGGGACTAGCGGGAGGGCCACCTTACAATGAGCAGTTCTTC	CASSSGLAGGPPYNEQFF
TRBV11-3	NA	TRBD2	TRBJ2-5	TGTGCCAGCAGCGGGACTAAGGACCGGACGGCCCAGTACTTC	CASSGTKDRTAQYF
TRBV5-1	many	TRBD1	TRBJ2-7	TGCGCCAGCAGGACTATCAGGGGGCCCGGCGGCGAGCAGTACTTC	CASRTIRGPGGEQYF
TRBV9	many	TRBD2	TRBJ2-7	TGTGCCAGCAGCCTCCGGACTAGTCTTGACGAGCAGTACTTC	CASSLRTSLDEQYF
TRBV12-3/TRBV12-4	few	NA	TRBJ1-6	TGTGCCAGCAGCCTCACAGGGACCAATTCACCCCTCCACTTT	CASSLTGTNSPLHF
TRBV7-3	few	TRBD2	TRBJ2-2	TGTGCCAGCAGCTTATGGACTAGCGGGAGGGCCGGGGAGCTGTTTTTT	CASSLWTSGRAGELFF
TRBV20-1	few	TRBD2	TRBJ2-1	TGCAGTGCCTTGGGACTAGCGGGAATAGGGCAGTTCTTC	CSALGLAGIGQFF
TRBV25-1	few	TRBD2	TRBJ2-7	TGTGCCAGCAGTGAAGGCGGGGGGCCTTATCCGACCTACGAGCAGTACTTC	CASSEGGGPYPTYEQYF
TRBV7-8	NA	NA	TRBJ1-4	TGTGCCAGCAGCCTTAGCTTCCTCAGGGGAACTAATGAAAAACTGTTTTTT	CASSLSFLRGTNEKLFF
TRBV14	few	NA	TRBJ1-1	TGTGCCAGCAGCCACACAGGGAAGAACACTGAAGCTTTCTTT	CASSHTGKNTEAFF
TRBV3-1	NA	NA	TRBJ2-1	TGTGCCAGCAGCCAAGATGTTAGCTCCTACAATGAGCAGTTCTTC	CASSQDVSSYNEQFF
TRBV7-9	NA	NA	TRBJ2-5	TGTGCCAGCAGCTTAGGGGTTGCGGCGGAAGAGACCCAGTACTTC	CASSLGVAAEETQYF
TRBV25-1	few	NA	TRBJ2-7	TGTGCCAGCAGTGATGTGGGCAGCACCTACGAGCAGTACTTC	CASSDVGSTYEQYF
TRBV29-1	many	NA	TRBJ2-5	TGCAGCGTTTGGGACCCTTTTTTGGAAGAGACCCAGTACTTC	CSVWDPFLEETQYF
TRBV19	NA	NA	TRBJ1-1	TGTGCCAGTAAGAACAAAGCTTTCTTT	CASKNKAFF
TRBV29-1	NA	NA	TRBJ2-5	TGCAGCGAGTGGGTCCAAGAGACCCAGTACTTC	CSEWVQETQYF
TRBV20-1	few	NA	TRBJ2-2	TGCAGTGCTAGCCCCGCAGACACCGGGGAGCTGTTTTTT	CSASPADTGELFF
TRBV6-5	few	NA	TRBJ2-5	TGTGCCAGCAGTTCTCGTTGGGGTGAGACCCAGTACTTC	CASSSRWGETQYF
TRBV12-3/TRBV12-4	NA	NA	TRBJ1-2	TGTGCCAGCAGTTCCCCGGGGCGGGGTATCTATGGCTACACCTTC	CASSSPGRGIYGYTF
TRBV12-3/TRBV12-4	many	NA	TRBJ2-5	TGTGCCAGCAGTCCTGAGGGGCCCAGGACCCAGTACTTC	CASSPEGPRTQYF
TRBV7-3	NA	TRBD1	TRBJ2-2	TGTGCCAGCAGCTGGACAGGGTCGAACACCGGGGAGCTGTTTTTT	CASSWTGSNTGELFF
TRBV20-1	NA	NA	TRBJ1-3	TGCAGTGCTAGAGATTCATTCGGCCCGGGAAACACCATATATTTT	CSARDSFGPGNTIYF
TRBV7-3	NA	TRBD2	TRBJ2-2	TGTGCCAGCAGCTCCACGGGACTAGCGGGCACCGGGGAGCTGTTTTTT	CASSSTGLAGTGELFF
TRBV11-2	NA	NA	TRBJ2-1	TGTGCCAGCAGCTCCCGGGAGAGGACCAACAATGAGCAGTTCTTC	CASSSRERTNNEQFF
TRBV5-1	NA	NA	TRBJ2-7	TGCGCCAGCAGCTTTGGGGGGGCGACGACGTACGAGCAGTACTTC	CASSFGGATTYEQYF
TRBV29-1	few	TRBD1	TRBJ2-3	TGCAGCGTTGATAAAAGGACAGGGATGGATACGCAGTATTTT	CSVDKRTGMDTQYF
TRBV18	few	NA	TRBJ1-4	TGTGCCAGCTCACCCGGGACTTACCAAGGAGAAAAACTGTTTTTT	CASSPGTYQGEKLFF
TRBV20-1	few	NA	TRBJ2-1	TGCAGTGCTAGATTGCGGACGGTCTACAATGAGCAGTTCTTC	CSARLRTVYNEQFF
TRBV3-1	NA	NA	TRBJ2-5	TGTGCCAGCAGCCAAGCCCCCGTCGTGGAGACCCAGTACTTC	CASSQAPVVETQYF
TRBV10-3	few	NA	TRBJ1-1	TGTGCCATCAGGGACAGCACGAACACTGAAGCTTTCTTT	CAIRDSTNTEAFF
TRBV7-9	few	NA	TRBJ1-2	TGTGCCAGCAGCTTCCCGACCGGCCTATATGGCTACACCTTC	CASSFPTGLYGYTF
TRBV29-1	many	NA	TRBJ2-7	TGCAGCGTTTACGACGGCAATTACGAGCAGTACTTC	CSVYDGNYEQYF
TRBV27	few	NA	TRBJ2-3	TGTGCCAGCAGTTTATGGGCAGGGGCTATAGATACGCAGTATTTT	CASSLWAGAIDTQYF
TRBV7-9	NA	NA	TRBJ2-4	TGTGCCAGCAGTAGGTTAACTGTAGCCAAAAACATTCAGTACTTC	CASSRLTVAKNIQYF
TRBV29-1	few	NA	TRBJ2-7	TGCAGCGTTGAATTAGGGACTCTTCGGTCCTTC	CSVELGTLRSF
TRBV15	NA	TRBD2	TRBJ2-1	TGTGCCACCAGCAGAGCGGTAGCGGGAGTGTTCTTC	CATSRAVAGVFF
TRBV5-5	few	NA	TRBJ1-2	TGTGCCAGCAGCTCTTTAGGGGGTCGGAACTATGGCTACACCTTC	CASSSLGGRNYGYTF